The TCR beta chain under discussion was sequenced for a study of blood T cells in healthy people across ages. About the study: With template switching, about one barcoded beta molecule was captured per two T cells.

PCR was performed a second time for about 7 to 11 cycles using a sample-barcoded 5' primer and a J-beta primer mix. TCRdb independently ran MiXCR on the 5' RACE reads; one entry per CDR3 protein. The sample consists of hundreds of thousands of distinct CDR3 sequences, 45% to 50% of them appearing once. Germline CDR1 is DFQATT and CDR2 is SNEGSKA (reference sequence). The CDR3 is 13 residues long. V dropped 2 bases and J dropped 5 bases, with 12 bases sitting between them. Points on this clonotype: Antigen specificity is unknown.

Study conclusions and caveats: Older individuals had lower TCR beta diversity per million T cells (the decline was roughly linear). Without sorted subsets, naive and antigen-experienced compartments could not be conclusively compared. It was found that TCR beta diversity correlated strongly with the percentage of naive T cells.

The sequenced sample consisted of blood. The chain uses TRBV20-1 and TRBJ2-5; D perhaps matches TRBD2 (6 bases). The TCR comes from a woman in her fifties or sixties in good health. CDR3 sequence reads: CSARHAGRETQYF. The CDR3 DNA sequence: TGCAGTGCTAGACACGCTGGGAGGGAGACCCAGTACTTC.